This is a list of T cell receptor beta chains from one sample in a study of cytomegalovirus exposure and HLA in healthy donors. Generated by immunoSEQ multiplex PCR, the TCRdb table keeps only in-frame clones and is missing some. In the table there are about 110,000 clones, less than 80% of which are singletons. Sequenced input: PBMCs. The receptors were gathered from a middle-aged woman in good health and CMV-seropositive. The CDR3 runs from the conserved cysteine through the conserved F or W. Fields, in order: J gene, V gene, D gene, clone size, CDR3 protein, CDR3 DNA. A D gene is named only where the DNA matches it firmly. For some rows the clone size is stated as once, few or many, or as a class when expanded; others skip it.

J gene: TRBJ2-5
V gene: TRBV6-6
D gene: TRBD2
clone size: -
CDR3 protein: CASTSGSETQYF
CDR3 DNA: TGTGCCAGCACTAGCGGGAGTGAGACCCAGTACTTC

J gene: TRBJ2-1
V gene: TRBV9
D gene: -
clone size: -
CDR3 protein: CASSVAHDRRKYNEQFF
CDR3 DNA: TGTGCCAGCAGCGTAGCCCACGACAGGAGAAAATACAATGAGCAGTTCTTC

J gene: TRBJ2-1
V gene: TRBV19
D gene: -
clone size: -
CDR3 protein: CASSIDRSSYNEQFF
CDR3 DNA: TGTGCCAGTAGTATCGACAGGAGCTCCTACAATGAGCAGTTCTTC

J gene: TRBJ2-1
V gene: TRBV6-1
D gene: -
clone size: -
CDR3 protein: CASRESGSSYNEQFF
CDR3 DNA: TGTGCCAGCAGGGAGAGCGGCAGCTCCTACAATGAGCAGTTCTTC

J gene: TRBJ2-7
V gene: TRBV6-5
D gene: -
clone size: -
CDR3 protein: CASSYRVTYEQYF
CDR3 DNA: TGTGCCAGCAGTTACCGGGTAACCTACGAGCAGTACTTC

J gene: TRBJ1-1
V gene: TRBV11-3
D gene: TRBD1
clone size: -
CDR3 protein: CASSSRQGLMNTEAFF
CDR3 DNA: TGTGCCAGCAGCTCCCGACAGGGCCTCATGAACACTGAAGCTTTCTTT

J gene: TRBJ2-3
V gene: TRBV5-4
D gene: -
clone size: once
CDR3 protein: CASSLDSDTQYF
CDR3 DNA: TGTGCCAGCAGCTTGGACTCAGATACGCAGTATTTT

J gene: TRBJ2-3
V gene: TRBV4-1
D gene: TRBD1
clone size: -
CDR3 protein: CASSPSPGTEFTDTQYF
CDR3 DNA: TGCGCCAGCAGCCCCTCTCCCGGGACAGAGTTCACAGATACGCAGTATTTT

J gene: TRBJ2-3
V gene: TRBV15
D gene: TRBD2
clone size: -
CDR3 protein: CATSSGLAASTDTQYF
CDR3 DNA: TGTGCCACCAGCAGTGGGCTAGCGGCTAGCACAGATACGCAGTATTTT

J gene: TRBJ1-4
V gene: TRBV7-6
D gene: -
clone size: -
CDR3 protein: CASSLVSGTHSGEKLFF
CDR3 DNA: TGTGCCAGCAGCTTAGTTTCCGGGACTCATAGTGGGGAAAAACTGTTTTTT

J gene: TRBJ1-4
V gene: TRBV19
D gene: TRBD1
clone size: -
CDR3 protein: CASSISAGQGGEKLFF
CDR3 DNA: TGTGCCAGTAGTATATCGGCGGGACAGGGAGGTGAAAAACTGTTTTTT

J gene: TRBJ2-7
V gene: TRBV15
D gene: -
clone size: -
CDR3 protein: CATTQKGYHEQYF
CDR3 DNA: TGTGCCACAACCCAAAAGGGGTACCACGAGCAGTACTTC

J gene: TRBJ2-7
V gene: TRBV6-1
D gene: TRBD1
clone size: -
CDR3 protein: CASSEDRGFYEQYF
CDR3 DNA: TGTGCCAGCAGTGAGGACAGGGGTTTCTACGAGCAGTACTTC

J gene: TRBJ2-3
V gene: TRBV5-4
D gene: TRBD2
clone size: -
CDR3 protein: CASSSRTSGTHTQYF
CDR3 DNA: TGTGCCAGCAGTTCCCGGACTAGCGGGACGCATACGCAGTATTTT

J gene: TRBJ1-5
V gene: TRBV5-6
D gene: -
clone size: -
CDR3 protein: CASSLSGGSRHQPQHF
CDR3 DNA: TGTGCCAGCAGCTTGTCTGGAGGATCCAGGCATCAGCCCCAGCATTTT

J gene: TRBJ2-5
V gene: TRBV11-3
D gene: -
clone size: -
CDR3 protein: CASSRESWGTQYF
CDR3 DNA: TGTGCCAGCAGCCGGGAATCCTGGGGGACCCAGTACTTC

J gene: TRBJ2-7
V gene: TRBV10-3
D gene: -
clone size: -
CDR3 protein: CAISDYDNSYEQYF
CDR3 DNA: TGTGCCATCAGTGACTACGACAACTCCTACGAGCAGTACTTC

J gene: TRBJ2-1
V gene: TRBV7-6
D gene: -
clone size: -
CDR3 protein: CASSLASSGEQFF
CDR3 DNA: TGTGCCAGCAGCTTAGCGTCTTCCGGGGAGCAGTTCTTC

J gene: TRBJ2-3
V gene: TRBV7-3
D gene: -
clone size: once
CDR3 protein: CASSLSPGGGGGVDTQYF
CDR3 DNA: TGTGCCAGCAGCTTATCCCCCGGGGGCGGGGGCGGAGTAGATACGCAGTATTTT

J gene: TRBJ1-4
V gene: TRBV25-1
D gene: -
clone size: -
CDR3 protein: CASSELGAGSNEKLFF
CDR3 DNA: TGTGCCAGCAGTGAATTAGGGGCTGGGTCTAATGAAAAACTGTTTTTT

J gene: TRBJ1-2
V gene: TRBV25-1
D gene: TRBD1
clone size: -
CDR3 protein: CASGTAYGYTF
CDR3 DNA: TGTGCCAGCGGGACAGCCTATGGCTACACCTTC

J gene: TRBJ2-5
V gene: TRBV5-1
D gene: -
clone size: few
CDR3 protein: CASSHTGQNQETQYF
CDR3 DNA: TGCGCCAGCAGCCACACCGGACAGAACCAAGAGACCCAGTACTTC

J gene: TRBJ1-2
V gene: TRBV29-1
D gene: -
clone size: -
CDR3 protein: CSGGGNINYGYTF
CDR3 DNA: TGCAGCGGGGGAGGGAACATTAACTATGGCTACACCTTC

J gene: TRBJ2-1
V gene: TRBV27
D gene: -
clone size: -
CDR3 protein: CASSLSSPTYNEQFF
CDR3 DNA: TGTGCCAGCAGTTTAAGCTCACCTACCTACAATGAGCAGTTCTTC

J gene: TRBJ1-1
V gene: TRBV7-9
D gene: TRBD1
clone size: -
CDR3 protein: CASSLVGTVNTEAFF
CDR3 DNA: TGTGCCAGCAGCTTAGTTGGGACAGTGAACACTGAAGCTTTCTTT

J gene: TRBJ1-1
V gene: TRBV7-2
D gene: -
clone size: -
CDR3 protein: CASSFKNTEAFF
CDR3 DNA: TGTGCCAGCAGCTTCAAGAACACTGAAGCTTTCTTT

J gene: TRBJ1-3
V gene: TRBV19
D gene: -
clone size: -
CDR3 protein: CASSILTLSGNTIYF
CDR3 DNA: TGTGCCAGTAGTATCCTCACTCTCTCTGGAAACACCATATATTTT

J gene: TRBJ2-1
V gene: TRBV7-2
D gene: -
clone size: -
CDR3 protein: CASSFRGSYNEQFF
CDR3 DNA: TGTGCCAGCAGCTTTCGCGGCTCCTACAATGAGCAGTTCTTC

J gene: TRBJ2-2
V gene: TRBV9
D gene: TRBD2
clone size: once
CDR3 protein: CASSVGGGVRRPGELFF
CDR3 DNA: TGTGCCAGCAGCGTAGGGGGAGGGGTCCGAAGGCCCGGGGAGCTGTTTTTT

J gene: TRBJ1-2
V gene: TRBV7-9
D gene: TRBD1
clone size: -
CDR3 protein: CSSSPGGNGYTF
CDR3 DNA: TGTTCCAGCAGCCCAGGGGGCAATGGCTACACCTTC

J gene: TRBJ2-6
V gene: TRBV30
D gene: -
clone size: once
CDR3 protein: CAWKGGGAFWANVLTF
CDR3 DNA: TGTGCCTGGAAAGGAGGGGGCGCTTTCTGGGCCAACGTCCTGACTTTC

J gene: TRBJ2-6
V gene: TRBV4-3
D gene: -
clone size: -
CDR3 protein: CASSQASGLYSGANVLTF
CDR3 DNA: TGCGCCAGCAGCCAGGCCTCGGGACTCTACTCTGGGGCCAACGTCCTGACTTTC

J gene: TRBJ2-3
V gene: TRBV5-1
D gene: TRBD2
clone size: -
CDR3 protein: CASSFSGEVDTQYF
CDR3 DNA: TGCGCCAGCAGCTTCAGCGGGGAGGTAGATACGCAGTATTTT

J gene: TRBJ2-5
V gene: TRBV11-3
D gene: -
clone size: few
CDR3 protein: CASSLPLRGRETQYF
CDR3 DNA: TGTGCCAGCAGCCTCCCTCTTAGAGGGCGAGAGACCCAGTACTTC

J gene: TRBJ1-2
V gene: TRBV19
D gene: -
clone size: -
CDR3 protein: CASSMARGVGIYGYTF
CDR3 DNA: TGTGCCAGTAGTATGGCGCGGGGAGTAGGGATCTATGGCTACACCTTC

J gene: TRBJ1-2
V gene: TRBV2
D gene: -
clone size: -
CDR3 protein: CASTAWGEGDYGYTF
CDR3 DNA: TGTGCCAGCACCGCTTGGGGCGAGGGGGACTATGGCTACACCTTC

J gene: TRBJ2-5
V gene: TRBV27
D gene: -
clone size: -
CDR3 protein: CASSLFGRLQETQYF
CDR3 DNA: TGTGCCAGCAGTTTATTCGGCAGACTCCAAGAGACCCAGTACTTC

J gene: TRBJ1-1
V gene: TRBV7-8
D gene: TRBD1
clone size: -
CDR3 protein: CASSLQGRYTEAFF
CDR3 DNA: TGTGCCAGCAGCCTACAGGGGAGGTACACTGAAGCTTTCTTT

J gene: TRBJ2-1
V gene: TRBV6-1
D gene: TRBD1
clone size: few
CDR3 protein: CASSEKDRVGHNEQFF
CDR3 DNA: TGTGCCAGCAGTGAAAAGGACAGGGTGGGACACAATGAGCAGTTCTTC

J gene: TRBJ2-1
V gene: TRBV2
D gene: -
clone size: -
CDR3 protein: CASSDYGIEQFF
CDR3 DNA: TGTGCCAGCAGTGATTACGGGATTGAGCAGTTCTTC

J gene: TRBJ2-5
V gene: TRBV5-1
D gene: -
clone size: -
CDR3 protein: CASSLAYKGAGETQYF
CDR3 DNA: TGCGCCAGCAGCTTGGCCTACAAGGGGGCGGGGGAGACCCAGTACTTC

J gene: TRBJ2-5
V gene: TRBV2
D gene: -
clone size: -
CDR3 protein: CASKGNRVAMVTDQETQYF
CDR3 DNA: TGTGCCAGCAAGGGGAACAGGGTGGCAATGGTCACGGACCAAGAGACCCAGTACTTC

J gene: TRBJ2-1
V gene: TRBV9
D gene: TRBD2
clone size: -
CDR3 protein: CASSVRGDYDNEQFF
CDR3 DNA: TGTGCCAGCAGCGTCCGGGGGGACTACGACAATGAGCAGTTCTTC

J gene: TRBJ1-1
V gene: TRBV18
D gene: TRBD1
clone size: -
CDR3 protein: CASSPIQGDSTEAFF
CDR3 DNA: TGTGCCAGCTCGCCCATCCAGGGGGACAGCACTGAAGCTTTCTTT

J gene: TRBJ2-2
V gene: TRBV4-1
D gene: -
clone size: -
CDR3 protein: CASSQDMVPDSLTGELFF
CDR3 DNA: TGCGCCAGCAGCCAAGATATGGTGCCGGACTCTCTCACCGGGGAGCTGTTTTTT

J gene: TRBJ1-2
V gene: TRBV10-3
D gene: TRBD1
clone size: few
CDR3 protein: CASSEGSSGGHGYTF
CDR3 DNA: TGTGCCAGCAGTGAAGGATCGTCAGGGGGCCATGGCTACACCTTC

J gene: TRBJ2-3
V gene: TRBV7-6
D gene: TRBD2
clone size: -
CDR3 protein: CASSLEGTSGRMLGTDTQYF
CDR3 DNA: TGTGCCAGCAGCTTAGAGGGGACTAGCGGCCGCATGCTAGGCACAGATACGCAGTATTTT

J gene: TRBJ1-6
V gene: TRBV7-8
D gene: -
clone size: -
CDR3 protein: CASSTDRANSPLHF
CDR3 DNA: TGTGCCAGCAGTACCGACAGAGCTAATTCACCCCTCCACTTT

J gene: TRBJ1-2
V gene: TRBV29-1
D gene: -
clone size: once
CDR3 protein: CSVEDRGRGGYTF
CDR3 DNA: TGCAGCGTTGAAGATCGAGGCCGTGGAGGCTACACCTTC

J gene: TRBJ2-5
V gene: TRBV2
D gene: -
clone size: -
CDR3 protein: CASGQRMQETQYF
CDR3 DNA: TGTGCCAGCGGACAGAGAATGCAAGAGACCCAGTACTTC

J gene: TRBJ1-1
V gene: TRBV19
D gene: TRBD1
clone size: -
CDR3 protein: CASRTGFDTEAFF
CDR3 DNA: TGTGCCAGTAGGACAGGGTTTGACACTGAAGCTTTCTTT

J gene: TRBJ1-1
V gene: TRBV4-1
D gene: -
clone size: -
CDR3 protein: CASSQETGWSTEAFF
CDR3 DNA: TGCGCCAGCAGCCAAGAAACCGGCTGGAGCACTGAAGCTTTCTTT

J gene: TRBJ2-1
V gene: TRBV27
D gene: TRBD1
clone size: -
CDR3 protein: CASSLGQGAINEQFF
CDR3 DNA: TGTGCCAGCAGTCTAGGACAGGGGGCAATAAATGAGCAGTTCTTC

J gene: TRBJ2-5
V gene: TRBV5-4
D gene: -
clone size: -
CDR3 protein: CASSLAAGETQYF
CDR3 DNA: TGTGCCAGCAGCTTGGCAGCCGGGGAGACCCAGTACTTC

J gene: TRBJ1-2
V gene: TRBV11-1
D gene: -
clone size: -
CDR3 protein: CASTPFGGSQLSYTF
CDR3 DNA: TGTGCCAGCACTCCCTTCGGAGGATCTCAATTGAGCTACACCTTC

J gene: TRBJ2-5
V gene: TRBV7-3
D gene: -
clone size: -
CDR3 protein: CASSPYREETQYF
CDR3 DNA: TGTGCCAGCAGCCCATACAGGGAAGAGACCCAGTACTTC

J gene: TRBJ1-2
V gene: TRBV27
D gene: -
clone size: -
CDR3 protein: CASSNTQGSYGYTF
CDR3 DNA: TGTGCCAGCAGTAACACCCAGGGTTCCTATGGCTACACCTTC

J gene: TRBJ2-2
V gene: TRBV18
D gene: TRBD1
clone size: -
CDR3 protein: CASTDRVPNTGELFF
CDR3 DNA: TGTGCCAGCACCGACAGGGTCCCGAACACCGGGGAGCTGTTTTTT

J gene: TRBJ2-5
V gene: TRBV14
D gene: -
clone size: -
CDR3 protein: CASSLLQGVLLETQYF
CDR3 DNA: TGTGCCAGCAGCCTCCTCCAGGGCGTTCTATTGGAGACCCAGTACTTC

J gene: TRBJ2-7
V gene: TRBV15
D gene: -
clone size: -
CDR3 protein: CATSRSGGELSYEQYF
CDR3 DNA: TGTGCCACCAGCAGGTCCGGCGGCGAACTGTCCTACGAGCAGTACTTC